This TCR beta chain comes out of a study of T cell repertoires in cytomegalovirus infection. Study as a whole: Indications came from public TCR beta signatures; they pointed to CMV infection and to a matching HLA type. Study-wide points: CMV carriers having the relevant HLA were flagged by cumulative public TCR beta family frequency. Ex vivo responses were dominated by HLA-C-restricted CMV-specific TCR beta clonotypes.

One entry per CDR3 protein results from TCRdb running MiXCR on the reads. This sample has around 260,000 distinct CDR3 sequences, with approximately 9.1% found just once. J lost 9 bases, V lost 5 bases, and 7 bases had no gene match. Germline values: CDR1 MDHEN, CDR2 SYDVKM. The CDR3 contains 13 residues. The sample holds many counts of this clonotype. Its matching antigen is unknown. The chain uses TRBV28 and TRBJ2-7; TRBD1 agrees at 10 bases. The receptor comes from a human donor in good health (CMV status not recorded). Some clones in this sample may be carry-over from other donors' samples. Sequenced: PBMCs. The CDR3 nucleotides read TGTGCCAGCAGTAGGGGACAGGGGTCGAGGCAGTACTTC. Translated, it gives CASSRGQGSRQYF.